The clone carrying this T cell receptor beta chain was seen at least ten times. Its target is unknown. Researchers tagged individual cDNA molecules with unique molecular identifiers. TCRdb re-analysed the 5' RACE reads in MiXCR, keeping a single row per CDR3 protein. The sample contains more than 20,000 distinct CDR3 sequences, around 5.4% of which appear only once. CDR1 is DFQATT and CDR2 is SNEGSKA in the germline V gene (reference sequence). Trimming cost V 1 base and J 6 bases; bases outside gene matches: 11. The CDR3 runs 15 residues. The record originates from a study of early T cells in non-severe SARS-CoV-2 infection. In the study overall: With bulk RNA from unsorted whole blood as input, sequencing yielded unpaired chains.

Whole-study findings and limits: Matching with VDJdb favored anti-spike CD8 responses (missing private and CD4 specificities).

The chain is built from TRBV20-1 and TRBJ2-7, with 8 bases fitting TRBD1. The TCR sequence derives from an adult who was a healthcare worker with PCR-confirmed SARS-CoV-2 infection or an uninfected control (not recorded which). The specimen was whole blood. In nucleotides, the CDR3 is TGCAGTGCTAGAGTCCCCCGATGGACAGGGACCGAGCAGTACTTC. Protein sequence: CSARVPRWTGTEQYF.